This TCR beta chain was observed in a study of cytomegalovirus exposure and HLA in healthy donors. Points from the study as a whole: Productive rates of about 90% or about 30% were seen for most TCR beta V segments in an earlier analysis. Whilst most TCR sequences proved rare, a subset of public TCRs occurred across many donors. Later, TCR association rates were found to vary by HLA locus, highest for DRB1 and lowest for HLA-C.

V lost 3 bases and J lost 6; bases outside the gene matches: 12. The CDR3 totals 17 residues. Germline V gene lookup returns CDR1 SGDLS and CDR2 YYNGEE. As for this clone: The antigen is not known.

Donors in the study were healthy people who gave bone marrow. PCR primers comprised 60 Vbeta and 13 Jbeta primers. Libraries were prepared by immunoSEQ multiplex PCR; TCRdb keeps only in-frame clonotypes and omits some of them. The data hold 250,000 to 350,000 clones, with approximately 90% observed a single time. V is TRBV9 and J is TRBJ2-1, with 10 nucleotides matching TRBD2. The source material was PBMCs. The clonotype was recovered from a middle-aged man in good health and CMV-seropositive. The CDR3, as DNA: TGTGCCAGCAGCGCTGGCCCCATAGCGGGAGGATCCAATGAGCAGTTCTTC. This gives the protein CASSAGPIAGGSNEQFF.